A single sample gave rise to the 9 T cell receptor beta chains below, sequenced in a study of monozygotic twins with inflammatory bowel disease. TCRdb reprocessed the 5' RACE reads, with one entry per CDR3 protein and no DNA. The repertoire table contains about 350,000 distinct CDR3 sequences. The material sequenced was blood. Receptors originate from a human donor with ulcerative colitis or Crohn's disease, or a healthy co-twin of an affected twin (not recorded which).

V and J are TRBV9 and TRBJ2-5; TCRdb outputs TRBD2, but without DNA this stays unchecked. Germline CDR1 SGDLS, CDR2 YYNGEE. This CDR3 spans 17 amino acids. CDR3 in amino acids: CASSRFTSGFTGETQYF.

The chain couples TRBV6-2 or TRBV6-3 to TRBJ2-7; TCRdb lists TRBD1, though no DNA is available to test this call. This CDR3 is 13 amino acids long. The germline gives CDR1 MNHEY, CDR2 SVGEGT. The CDR3 protein is CASSYYRVYEQYF.

The chain links TRBV5-1 to TRBJ1-4; without DNA, the TCRdb call of TRBD1 cannot be checked. CDR3 length: 14 amino acids. Germline-derived CDR1 and CDR2 are SGHRS and YFSETQ. This CDR3 is CASSWGPSDEKLFF.

The chain links TRBV3-1 to TRBJ2-7. Germline-derived CDR1 and CDR2 are LGHDT and YNNKEL (reference sequence). This CDR3 spans 13 amino acids. CDR3: CASSQDLLGEQYF.

CDR3 region: CASSLADSTYNEQFF. The rearrangement links TRBV7-8 to TRBJ2-1; with no DNA, the TCRdb D assignment of TRBD1 cannot be verified. Germline V gene sequence: CDR1 SGHVS, CDR2 FQNEAQ. This CDR3 is 15 amino acids long.

V is TRBV5-4 and J is TRBJ1-1; TCRdb lists TRBD1, though no DNA is available to test this call. The germline gives CDR1 SGHNT, CDR2 YYREEE (reference sequence). The CDR3 extends over 16 amino acids. The chain's CDR3 is CASRPSRGQRNTEAFF.

The chain couples TRBV10-3 to TRBJ1-5; TCRdb reports TRBD1, a call that lacks DNA to check it against. Germline V gives CDR1 ENHRY, CDR2 SYGVKD. The CDR3 runs 15 residues. The CDR3 loop reads CAISESNGAEQPQHF.

The chain recombines TRBV5-1 with TRBJ1-1. This CDR3 has 17 amino acids. CDR1 is SGHRS and CDR2 is YFSETQ in the germline V gene. The CDR3 region is CASSLRAEGGKHTEAFF.

The chain is built from TRBV28 and TRBJ1-6; TCRdb's assignment of TRBD1 cannot be checked, as there is no DNA. Germline V lookup: CDR1 MDHEN, CDR2 SYDVKM. This CDR3 spans 13 amino acids. CDR3 residues: CAAEQGTNSPLHF.